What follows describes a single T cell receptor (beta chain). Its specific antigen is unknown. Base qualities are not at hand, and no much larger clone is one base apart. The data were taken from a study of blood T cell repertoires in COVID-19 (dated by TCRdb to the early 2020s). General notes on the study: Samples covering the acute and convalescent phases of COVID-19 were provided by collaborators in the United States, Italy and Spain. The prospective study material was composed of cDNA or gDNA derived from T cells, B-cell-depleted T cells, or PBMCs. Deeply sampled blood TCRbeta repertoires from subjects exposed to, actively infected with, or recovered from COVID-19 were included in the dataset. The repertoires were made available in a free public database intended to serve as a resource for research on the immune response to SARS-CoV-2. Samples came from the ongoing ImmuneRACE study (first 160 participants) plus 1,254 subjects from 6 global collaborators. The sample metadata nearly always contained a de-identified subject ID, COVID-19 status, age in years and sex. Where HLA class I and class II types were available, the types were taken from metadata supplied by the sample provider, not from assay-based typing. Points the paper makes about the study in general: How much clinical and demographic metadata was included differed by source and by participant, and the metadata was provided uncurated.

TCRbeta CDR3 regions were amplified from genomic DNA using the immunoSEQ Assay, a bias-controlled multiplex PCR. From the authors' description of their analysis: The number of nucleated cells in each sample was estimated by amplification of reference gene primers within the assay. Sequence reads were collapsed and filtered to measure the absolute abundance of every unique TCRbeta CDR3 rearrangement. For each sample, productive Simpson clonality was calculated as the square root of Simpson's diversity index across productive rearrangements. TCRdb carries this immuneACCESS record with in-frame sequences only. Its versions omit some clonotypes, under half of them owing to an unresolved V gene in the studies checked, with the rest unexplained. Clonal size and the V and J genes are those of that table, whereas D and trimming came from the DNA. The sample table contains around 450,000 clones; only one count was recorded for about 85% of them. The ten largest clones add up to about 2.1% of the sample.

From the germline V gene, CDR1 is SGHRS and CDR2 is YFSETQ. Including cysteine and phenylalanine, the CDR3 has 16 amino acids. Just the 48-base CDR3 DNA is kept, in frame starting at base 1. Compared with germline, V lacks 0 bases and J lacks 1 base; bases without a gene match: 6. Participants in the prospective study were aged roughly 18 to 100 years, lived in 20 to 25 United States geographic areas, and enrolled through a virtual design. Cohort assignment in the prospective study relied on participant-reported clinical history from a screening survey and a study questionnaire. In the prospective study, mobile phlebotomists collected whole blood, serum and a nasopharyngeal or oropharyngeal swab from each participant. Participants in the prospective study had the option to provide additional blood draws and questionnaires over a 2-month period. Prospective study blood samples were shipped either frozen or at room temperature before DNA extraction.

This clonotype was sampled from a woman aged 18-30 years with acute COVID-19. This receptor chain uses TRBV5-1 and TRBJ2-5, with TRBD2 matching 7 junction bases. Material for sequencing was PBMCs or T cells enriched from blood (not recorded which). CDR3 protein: CASSLVSSGGQETQYF. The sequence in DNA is TGCGCCAGCAGCTTGGTGTCTAGCGGAGGCCAAGAGACCCAGTACTTC.